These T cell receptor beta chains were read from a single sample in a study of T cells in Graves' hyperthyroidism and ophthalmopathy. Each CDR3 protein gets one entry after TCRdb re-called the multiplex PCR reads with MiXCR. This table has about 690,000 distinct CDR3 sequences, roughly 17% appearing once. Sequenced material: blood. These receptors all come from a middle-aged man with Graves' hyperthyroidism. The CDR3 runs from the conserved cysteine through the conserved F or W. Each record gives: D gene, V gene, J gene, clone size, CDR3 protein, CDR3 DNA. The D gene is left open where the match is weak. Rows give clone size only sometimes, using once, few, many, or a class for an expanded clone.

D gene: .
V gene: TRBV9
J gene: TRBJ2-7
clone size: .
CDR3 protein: CASSVGKNFLYEQYF
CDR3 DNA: TGTGCCAGCAGCGTAGGAAAGAACTTCTTATACGAGCAGTACTTC

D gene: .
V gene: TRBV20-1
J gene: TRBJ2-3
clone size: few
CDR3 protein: CSASFSARPDTQYF
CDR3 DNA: TGCAGTGCTAGCTTCAGTGCCCGCCCAGATACGCAGTATTTT

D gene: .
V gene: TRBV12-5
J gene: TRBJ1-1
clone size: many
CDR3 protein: CATTNSAYTEAFF
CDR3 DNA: TGTGCTACCACCAATTCAGCATACACTGAAGCTTTCTTT

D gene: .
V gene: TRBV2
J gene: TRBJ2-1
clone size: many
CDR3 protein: CASSVEFSGKGNEQFF
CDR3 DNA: TGTGCCAGCAGTGTGGAATTTTCGGGTAAAGGAAATGAGCAGTTCTTC

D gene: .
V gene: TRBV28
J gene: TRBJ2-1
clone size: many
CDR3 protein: CASSGTGPLNEQFF
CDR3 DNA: TGTGCCAGCAGCGGAACAGGGCCCCTCAATGAGCAGTTCTTC

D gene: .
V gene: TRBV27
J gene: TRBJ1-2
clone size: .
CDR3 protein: CASSLSLGGGYTF
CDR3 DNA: TGTGCCAGCAGTTTATCGCTGGGCGGTGGCTACACCTTC

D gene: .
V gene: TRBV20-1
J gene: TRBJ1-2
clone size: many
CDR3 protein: CSASRNQGNGYTF
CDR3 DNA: TGCAGTGCTAGCCGCAACCAGGGGAATGGCTACACCTTC

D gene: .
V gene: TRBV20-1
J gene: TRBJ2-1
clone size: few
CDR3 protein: CSASGTSFSYNEQFF
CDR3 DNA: TGCAGTGCTAGCGGGACATCCTTCTCCTACAATGAGCAGTTCTTC

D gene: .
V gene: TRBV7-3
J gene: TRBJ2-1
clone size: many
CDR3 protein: CASSSTPGVQFF
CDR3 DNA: TGTGCCAGCAGCTCGACGCCGGGTGTGCAGTTCTTC

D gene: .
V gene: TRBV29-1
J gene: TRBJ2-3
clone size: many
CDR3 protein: CSVGAGTQYF
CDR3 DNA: TGCAGCGTGGGGGCAGGTACGCAGTATTTT

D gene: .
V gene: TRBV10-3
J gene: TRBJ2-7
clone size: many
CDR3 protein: CAIREAREGSYEQYF
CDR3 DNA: TGTGCCATCAGAGAGGCCAGGGAAGGAAGCTACGAGCAGTACTTC

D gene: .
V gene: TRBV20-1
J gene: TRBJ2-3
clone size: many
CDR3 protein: CSARPGTLRTDTQYF
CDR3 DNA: TGCAGTGCTAGGCCCGGGACACTTCGCACAGATACGCAGTATTTT

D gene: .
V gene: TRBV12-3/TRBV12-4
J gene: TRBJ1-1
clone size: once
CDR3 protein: CASSQDPGANNEAFF
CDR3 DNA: TGTGCCAGCAGCCAAGACCCGGGGGCCAACAATGAAGCTTTCTTT

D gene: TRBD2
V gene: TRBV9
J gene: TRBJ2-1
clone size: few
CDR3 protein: CASSGRSGRAYNEQFF
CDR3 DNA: TGTGCCAGCAGCGGCCGCAGCGGGAGGGCCTACAATGAGCAGTTCTTC

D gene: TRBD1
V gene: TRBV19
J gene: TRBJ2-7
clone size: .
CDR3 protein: CASSMRTGSAEQYF
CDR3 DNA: TGTGCCAGTAGTATGAGGACAGGGTCCGCCGAGCAGTACTTC

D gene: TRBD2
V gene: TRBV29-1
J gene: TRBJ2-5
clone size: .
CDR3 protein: CSVEDLAGELRETQYF
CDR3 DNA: TGCAGCGTTGAAGATCTAGCGGGAGAACTACGAGAGACCCAGTACTTC

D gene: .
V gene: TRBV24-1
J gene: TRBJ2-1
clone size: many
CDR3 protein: CATSDLRGAHEQFF
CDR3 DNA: TGTGCCACCAGTGATTTACGCGGGGCCCATGAGCAGTTCTTC

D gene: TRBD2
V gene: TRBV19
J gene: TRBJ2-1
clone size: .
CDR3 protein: CASSTVGGSSYNEQFF
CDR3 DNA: TGTGCCAGTAGTACGGTGGGCGGGAGCTCCTACAATGAGCAGTTCTTC

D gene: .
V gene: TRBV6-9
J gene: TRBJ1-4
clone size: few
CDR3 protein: CASSWGNGGKLFF
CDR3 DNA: TGTGCCAGCAGTTGGGGAAATGGGGGAAAACTGTTTTTT

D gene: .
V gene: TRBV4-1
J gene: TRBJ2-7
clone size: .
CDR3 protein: CASSNEGGYYEQYF
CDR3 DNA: TGCGCCAGCAGCAACGAAGGGGGATACTACGAGCAGTACTTC

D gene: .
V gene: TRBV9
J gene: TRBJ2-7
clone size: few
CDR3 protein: CASSPYKLGGPRGAEQYF
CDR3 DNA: TGTGCCAGCAGCCCTTACAAGTTGGGAGGCCCCCGAGGCGCCGAGCAGTACTTC

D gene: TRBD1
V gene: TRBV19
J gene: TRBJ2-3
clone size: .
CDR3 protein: CASSGDRGSSTDTQYF
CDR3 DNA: TGTGCCAGTAGTGGGGACAGGGGATCTAGCACAGATACGCAGTATTTT

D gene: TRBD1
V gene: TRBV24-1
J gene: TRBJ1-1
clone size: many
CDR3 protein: CATAGQGTEAFF
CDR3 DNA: TGTGCCACCGCTGGACAGGGCACTGAAGCTTTCTTT

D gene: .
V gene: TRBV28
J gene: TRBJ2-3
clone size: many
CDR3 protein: CASSLVLTRERGPTDTQYF
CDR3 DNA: TGTGCCAGCAGTTTAGTCCTCACTAGAGAGAGGGGCCCTACAGATACGCAGTATTTT

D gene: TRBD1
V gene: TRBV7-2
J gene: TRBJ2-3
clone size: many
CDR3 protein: CASSRQGFRADTQYF
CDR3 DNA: TGTGCCAGCAGTCGACAGGGGTTTAGGGCAGATACGCAGTATTTT

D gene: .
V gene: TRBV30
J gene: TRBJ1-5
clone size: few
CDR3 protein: CAWRGKLAGDNQPQHF
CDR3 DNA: TGTGCCTGGAGGGGAAAGTTGGCAGGAGACAATCAGCCCCAGCATTTT

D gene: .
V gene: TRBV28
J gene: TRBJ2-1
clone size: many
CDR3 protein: CASSLSLYEQFF
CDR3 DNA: TGTGCCAGCAGTTTATCACTGTATGAGCAGTTCTTC

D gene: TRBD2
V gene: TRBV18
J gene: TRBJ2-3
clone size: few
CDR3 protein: CASSPRGLAGGQNTQYF
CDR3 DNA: TGTGCCAGCTCACCGCGGGGACTAGCGGGAGGGCAAAATACGCAGTATTTT

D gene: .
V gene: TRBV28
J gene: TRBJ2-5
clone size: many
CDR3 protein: CASNGGAQETQYF
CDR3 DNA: TGTGCCAGCAACGGGGGAGCTCAAGAGACCCAGTACTTC

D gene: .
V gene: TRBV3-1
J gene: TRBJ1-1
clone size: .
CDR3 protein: CASSQDTRNTEAFF
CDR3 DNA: TGTGCCAGCAGCCAAGATACCAGAAACACTGAAGCTTTCTTT

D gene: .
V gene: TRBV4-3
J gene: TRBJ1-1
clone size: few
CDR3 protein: CASSQVWGTMNTEAFF
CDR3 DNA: TGCGCCAGCAGCCAAGTATGGGGGACGATGAACACTGAAGCTTTCTTT

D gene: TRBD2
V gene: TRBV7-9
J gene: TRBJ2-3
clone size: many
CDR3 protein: CASSRTLAGSTDTQYF
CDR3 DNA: TGTGCCAGCAGCCGAACTTTAGCGGGGAGCACAGATACGCAGTATTTT

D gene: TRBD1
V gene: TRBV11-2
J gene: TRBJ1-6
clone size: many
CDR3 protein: CASSSSSPPRDRINSPLHF
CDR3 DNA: TGTGCCAGCAGCTCCTCCTCTCCCCCTAGGGACAGAATTAATTCACCCCTCCACTTT

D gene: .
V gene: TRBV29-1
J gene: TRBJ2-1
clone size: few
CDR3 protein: CSVVRDRYNEQFF
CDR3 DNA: TGCAGCGTTGTGAGGGACCGCTACAATGAGCAGTTCTTC

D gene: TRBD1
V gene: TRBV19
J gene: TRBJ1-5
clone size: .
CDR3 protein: CASRLLTGSSNQPQHF
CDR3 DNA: TGTGCCAGTAGACTTCTGACAGGGTCTAGCAATCAGCCCCAGCATTTT

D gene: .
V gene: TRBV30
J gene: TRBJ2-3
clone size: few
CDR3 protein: CAWSDQITRYF
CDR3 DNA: TGTGCCTGGAGTGACCAAATTACGCGGTATTTT

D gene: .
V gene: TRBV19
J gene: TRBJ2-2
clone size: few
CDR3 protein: CASNRAGGELFF
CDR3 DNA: TGTGCCAGTAACAGGGCTGGCGGGGAGCTGTTTTTT

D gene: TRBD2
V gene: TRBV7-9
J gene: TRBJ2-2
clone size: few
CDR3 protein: CASTDLRTSGSGELFF
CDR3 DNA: TGTGCCAGCACCGATCTTCGGACTAGCGGGTCCGGGGAGCTGTTTTTT

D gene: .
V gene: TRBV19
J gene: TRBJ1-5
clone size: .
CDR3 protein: CASSIDLRGPSNQPQHF
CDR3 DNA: TGTGCCAGTAGTATAGATCTGCGAGGGCCGAGCAATCAGCCCCAGCATTTT

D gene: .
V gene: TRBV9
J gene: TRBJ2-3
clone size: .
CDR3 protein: CASSAGLDKGGTDTQYF
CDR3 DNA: TGTGCCAGCAGCGCTGGTCTGGACAAAGGGGGCACAGATACGCAGTATTTT

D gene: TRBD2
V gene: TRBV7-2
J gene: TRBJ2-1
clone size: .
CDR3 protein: CASSLPGLAGSNEQFF
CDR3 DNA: TGTGCCAGCAGCCTTCCGGGACTAGCGGGGAGCAATGAGCAGTTCTTC

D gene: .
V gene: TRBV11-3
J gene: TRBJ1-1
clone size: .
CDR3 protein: CASKVGREAFF
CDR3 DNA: TGTGCCAGCAAAGTGGGAAGGGAAGCTTTCTTT

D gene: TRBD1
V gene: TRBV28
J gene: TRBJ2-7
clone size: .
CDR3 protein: CASSFHPGQVSLAYEQYF
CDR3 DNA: TGTGCCAGCAGTTTCCACCCGGGACAGGTTTCCCTAGCCTACGAGCAGTACTTC

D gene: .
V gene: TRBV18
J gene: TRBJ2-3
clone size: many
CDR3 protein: CASSPQGADTQYF
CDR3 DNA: TGTGCCAGCTCACCTCAAGGGGCAGATACGCAGTATTTT